The 8 T cell receptor beta chains presented below share a single source sample, sequenced in a study of a mutant IDH1 vaccine in newly diagnosed glioma. The repertoire was sequenced with immunoSEQ multiplex PCR; TCRdb's copy has only in-frame clones and lacks some. There are 30,000 to 35,000 clones in the sample; approximately 89% occur only once, and under 2.5% lies in the top ten. The antigens of these receptors remain unknown. Time point here: week 47, end of study. Doses of 300 ug of mutant IDH1 20-mer peptide were given with topical imiquimod. The input for sequencing was PBMCs, taken from a glioma patient whose treatment included an IDH1 peptide vaccine. Source of these receptors: a man in his forties with glioma.

The chain carries TRBV7-9 and TRBJ2-3; no firm D call. The V end was cut by 3 bases, the J end by 0 bases, with 7 bases between. CDR1 and CDR2 (germline): SEHNR, FQNEAQ (reference sequence). CDR3 size: 14 residues. CDR3 DNA sequence: TGTGCCAGCAGCTTCGACGGAAGCACAGATACGCAGTATTTT. Amino acid sequence: CASSFDGSTDTQYF.

This clone was counted a single time. The chain uses TRBV28 and TRBJ2-4, with 8 positions matching TRBD2. V dropped 3 bases and J dropped 0; count of bases not matched to a gene: 16. CDR3 length: 20 amino acids. Looked up from germline, CDR1 is MDHEN and CDR2 is SYDVKM. The CDR3 region has the DNA TGTGCCAGCAGTTTCTTGTTTGGAGCGGGAGTTGGGGAAGCCAAAAACATTCAGTACTTC. Translating it yields CASSFLFGAGVGEAKNIQYF.

J is TRBJ2-1 and V is TRBV7-2; D possibly corresponds to TRBD1 (5 bases). V lost 4 bases, J lost 0 bases, and 13 bases lay in between. This CDR3 contains 16 residues. Germline CDR1 and CDR2: SGHTA and FQGNSA. CDR3 protein: CASSSQGPSSYNEQFF. The CDR3, as DNA: TGTGCCAGCAGCTCTCAGGGCCCTAGCTCCTACAATGAGCAGTTCTTC. The complete variable domain, with remaining parts taken from reference TRBV7-2 and TRBJ2-1, reads GAGVSQSPSNKVTEKGKDVELRCDPISGHTALYWYRQSLGQGLEFLIYFQGNSAPDKSGLPSDRFSAERTGGSVSTLTIQRTQQEDSAVYLCASSSQGPSSYNEQFFGPGTRLTVL.

This clone has a single count. This chain connects TRBV11-2 to TRBJ2-7; D may match TRBD1 or TRBD2 (5 bases each). The CDR3 length is 16 residues. Trimming took 6 bases from V and 6 from J, leaving 24 bases between them. Germline V lookup: CDR1 SGHAT, CDR2 FQNNGV. As DNA, the CDR3 is TGTGCCAGCAGTTCCCTTCGGACTGGAACTAGGGGCGAGCAGTACTTC. It encodes CASSSLRTGTRGEQYF.

The CDR3 loop is CASWTPRDNSPLHF. CDR3 coding DNA: TGTGCCAGCTGGACGCCGAGGGATAATTCACCCCTCCACTTT. The chain combines TRBV27 with TRBJ1-6; D is undetermined. The germline CDR1 and CDR2 sequences are MNHEY and SMNVEV (reference sequence). This CDR3 is built from 14 residues. V was cut by 8 bases and J by 5 bases, with 13 bases left in between.

The J gene is TRBJ1-1, the V gene TRBV15; perhaps TRBD1 as D (5 bases). Trimming removed 5 bases from V and 4 bases from J, with 14 bases in between. The CDR3 runs 14 residues. Germline V CDR1 and CDR2: LNHNV, YYDKDF (reference sequence). The CDR3 spells CATSLVGDRTEAFF. In DNA form, the CDR3 reads TGTGCCACCAGCCTTGTGGGGGATCGCACTGAAGCTTTCTTT.

Notes on this clone: The junction shows a germline mismatch at one end, possibly a read error. The identical CDR3 is also encoded by other nucleotide sequences in the sample. The rearrangement joins TRBV7-6 to TRBJ1-1, with D perhaps TRBD1 (6 bases). The V gene's germline CDR1 is SGHVS and CDR2 FNYEAQ. CDR3 size: 14 residues. CDR3: CASSPTGLNTEAFF. The CDR3 DNA follows: TGTGCCAGCAGCCCGACAGGTCTGAACACTGAAGCCTTCTTT. Together with reference TRBV7-6 and TRBJ1-1, the CDR3 gives the full variable domain: GAGVSQSPRYKVTKRGQDVALRCDPISGHVSLYWYRQALGQGPEFLTYFNYEAQQDKSGLPNDRFSAERPEGSISTLTIQRTEQRDSAMYRCASSPTGLNTEAFFGQGTRLTVV.

The chain recombines TRBV7-3 with TRBJ2-7; no clear D. The V and J ends lost 0 bases and 2 bases respectively, with 11 bases between them. From germline, CDR1 is SGHTA and CDR2 FQGTGA. CDR3 length: 15 residues. Here the CDR3 DNA reads TGTGCCAGCAGCTTAACGCAGGCAGCAGCCTACGAGCAGTACTTC. It translates to CASSLTQAAAYEQYF.